This T cell receptor (beta chain) was identified during a study of blood T cell repertoires in COVID-19. Trimming removed 3 bases from V and 6 bases from J, with 8 bases in between. Germline V gives CDR1 LNHDA, CDR2 SQIVND (reference sequence). This CDR3 has 13 amino acids. TCRdb's copy holds only in-frame clones and misses some; the assay was immunoSEQ multiplex PCR. The sample holds 250,000 to 350,000 clones, approximately 84% seen once. The V and J genes are TRBV19 and TRBJ1-4; D might be TRBD1 (6 bases). This receptor was identified in a human donor with COVID-19, enrolled during active disease. The donor label of this sample is uncertain. Sequences were obtained from peripheral blood. As DNA, the CDR3 is TGTGCCAGTAGTATCCGGACAGATGAAAAACTGTTTTTT. Protein product: CASSIRTDEKLFF. Together with reference TRBV19 and TRBJ1-4, the CDR3 gives the full variable domain: DGGITQSPKYLFRKEGQNVTLSCEQNLNHDAMYWYRQDPGQGLRLIYYSQIVNDFQKGDIAEGYSVSREKKESFPLTVTSAQKNPTAFYLCASSIRTDEKLFFGSGTQLSVL.